This TCR beta chain was sequenced during a study of vaccination and CD4 T cells after COVID-19. V dropped 5 bases and J dropped 5 bases, with 9 bases sitting between them. There are 12 residues in the CDR3. Germline assignment: CDR1 SGHNT and CDR2 YENEEA. This clonotype has more than one count but fewer than ten. Its antigen is not known. Study-wide results and limits: The rise in median SARS-CoV-2-reactive clonotypes, from roughly 22 to 38, was not significant.

Treatment indicated: roughly 10-day PBMC culture with coronavirus spike peptide pools or control peptides (ViraFEST assay). ViraFEST grew antigen-specific T cells using peptide pools, then sequenced TCRs. IL-2 (about 10 IU/ml) and peptide pools (around 10 ug/ml) were added to cultures of approximately 2.2 million PBMCs per well. With the Oncomine TCR Beta short-read assay, DNA from cultured CD4+ T cells was sequenced. TCRdb used MiXCR to reprocess the PCR reads, holding one entry per CDR3 protein. The table records under 15,000 distinct CDR3 sequences, 35% to 55% of them present only once. This receptor was identified in a human donor who had recovered from COVID-19. The sample in question was CD4+ T cells from blood, cultured in vitro, obtained before SARS-CoV-2 vaccination. This chain uses TRBV11-3 with TRBJ2-5; D remains ambiguous. Written as DNA, the CDR3 is TGTGCCAGCAGCAAAGATCTGGAGACCCAGTACTTC. This translates into CASSKDLETQYF.